The clone carrying this TCR beta chain was counted at least ten times. The source of the sample is a study of breast tumors, draining lymph nodes, adjacent tissues. TCRdb used MiXCR to reprocess the multiplex PCR reads, holding one entry per CDR3 protein. The repertoire has 75,000 to 100,000 distinct CDR3 sequences, roughly a fifth of them found once; the top ten carry approximately 2.5%. This CDR3 spans 16 amino acids. Germline V gives CDR1 LGHNT, CDR2 FRNRAP. V shed 6 bases and J shed 3 bases, with 17 bases lying between them. Axillary draining lymph nodes of breast cancer patients supplied the node samples.

The TCR was taken from a female donor with breast cancer. Some clones in this sample may be carry-over from other donors' samples. Sequenced material: axillary lymph node tissue. V gene TRBV12-5 combines with J gene TRBJ2-2; maybe TRBD1 (8 bases). CDR3 nucleotide sequence: TGTGCTAGTGGAACCGGACAGGGAGGGGACACCGGGGAGCTGTTTTTT. Its translation: CASGTGQGGDTGELFF. The whole variable domain, filled in from reference TRBV12-5 and TRBJ2-2, reads DARVTQTPRHKVTEMGQEVTMRCQPILGHNTVFWYRQTMMQGLELLAYFRNRAPLDDSGMPKDRFSAEMPDATLATLKIQPSEPRDSAVYFCASGTGQGGDTGELFFGEGSRLTVL.